The sequence of this TCR beta chain was determined in a study of immune aging and cytomegalovirus after organ transplant (dated by TCRdb to the early 2020s). Background on the whole study: Three-drug immunosuppression with prednisone, tacrolimus, and mycophenolate was given to all transplant recipients.

This clonotype was counted only a few times. Its antigen is currently not known. No base quality values were provided; no much bigger clone lies one nucleotide off. Beyond this particular receptor, the publication reports: Post-transplant increases in aged-phenotype cells were observed regardless of clone size, following viremia and occurring earlier in large clones (days 200-264) than in small clones. A larger share of large clones was made up of TEMRA cells, and in the seven largest clones (about 2,000 cells) aged and TEMRA cells were gained while TCM cells were lost. Because CD57 was not measured in the sequencing data, a conservative gene-based aging definition was used instead.

The receptor library was made with single-cell sequencing. For sequencing, an Illumina NovaSeq 6000 was employed. For cell capture and library preparation, the team used the BD Rhapsody Targeted mRNA and AbSeq Reagent Kit in a microwell format. Libraries covered TCR, sample tags, AbSeq, and targeted mRNA from the Human T-Cell Expression Panel plus custom TOX and TOX2 primers. An Illumina NovaSeq was used to sequence the libraries. In the original analysis: The analysis covered approximately 9,900 cells in total, of which some 6,900 were CD8 T cells and around 4,900 were CD8 T cells with an identifiable TCR CDR3. The BD Rhapsody Targeted Analysis Pipeline, including V(D)J processing, was run on the Seven Bridges Genomics platform to process the raw data. SeqGeq 1.6.0 was used for quality control, Sample Tag demultiplexing with Lex-BDSMK, clone identification with VDJ Explorer, and Seurat clustering. A clone was considered non-expanded if it made up <1% of CD8 T cells, and considered a clonal expansion if it made up >2.5% of the sample. The raw public reads went through TCRdb reprocessing: fastp at Q25, MiXCR clone calling, in-frame beta chains kept. Identical CDR3 proteins give one entry, which carries the most common genes and DNA. TCRdb's processing, not the authors' own work, is the source of the V and J calls. The sample yields about 20,000 distinct CDR3 sequences; approximately 40% were counted once. 20% to 25% of the sample comes from the top ten.

This specimen's time point label, interpreted: five sample-tagged time points from pre-transplant (day -1) to day 368 post-transplant, pooled. PBMC were thawed and then stimulated for roughly twelve hours with a CMV IE-1 overlapping peptide library, with no transport inhibitors added. Thawed cells were rested overnight and then stimulated in R10 medium with CD28/CD49d costimulation. The IE-1 peptide library was composed of 15-amino-acid peptides with overlaps of 11 amino acids. Samples from each time point were barcoded using BD Single-Cell Multiplexing Kit Sample Tags, then pooled and stained with oligo-conjugated anti-CD45RA and sorting antibodies. A BD FACSAria III was used to sort CMV-responsive CD8+CD137+ and CD4+CD154+ T cells at 4-way purity. Blood samples were drawn into EDTA vacutainers and processed by Ficoll gradient within 1-24 hours. This sample comprised CMV peptide-activated CD4+ and CD8+ T cells sorted from blood, obtained at five time points, pooled. Per the publication, the cell subset or site label means: sorted CD8+CD137+ and CD4+CD154+ T cells after roughly 12 h CMV IE-1 peptide stimulation. The clonotype comes from a female donor who had a heart transplant and CMV viremia.

The nucleotides read TGTGCCAGCAGCCCCCAACGACTAGCGGGAGGGCATGAGCAGTTCTTC. Its protein reads: CASSPQRLAGGHEQFF. The chain couples TRBV7-2 to TRBJ2-1, with TRBD2 identical over 14 junction bases. CDR1 SGHTA and CDR2 FQGNSA are derived from the germline V gene. For this chain, trimming is 5 bases at the V end and 8 bases at the J end, and the number of junction bases without a gene match is 8. Including the terminal cysteine and phenylalanine, the CDR3 comprises 16 residues. CDR3 DNA is the only sequence kept; it has 48 bases, read in frame from the first base.